A single TCR beta chain is shown here with its context. A CD45RA-negative memory subset and a CD45RA+ naive subset were separated from the CD4+ cells. CDR3 length: 15 amino acids. Germline CDR1 is SGHTA and CDR2 is FQGNSA. V gave up 5 bases and J gave up 5 bases; unmatched junction bases: 8. The source of the sample is a study of shared clonotypes between healthy human individuals. Study-wide context: Each donor's CD8 memory used one plate, CD8 naive two, each CD4 subset three.

Replicate PCRs run on sorted subsets employed approximately 180 ng DNA, approximately 30,000 T cell genomes. TCRdb's copy holds only in-frame clones and misses some; the assay was immunoSEQ multiplex PCR. Among over 150,000 clones, about 66% were seen once, and the ten largest hold about 10%. The V and J genes are TRBV7-2 and TRBJ2-1, with 8 bases matching TRBD2. The sequence was collected from a man aged 25 to 45 in good health. The sequencing input was memory CD4+ T cells sorted from blood. Subset noted: CD45RA-negative fraction. CDR3: CASSTRLATNNEQFF. The CDR3 DNA is TGTGCCAGCAGCACACGACTAGCGACAAACAATGAGCAGTTCTTC.